A selection of T cell receptor beta chains follows, all from one sample in a study of cytomegalovirus exposure and HLA in healthy donors. Generated by immunoSEQ multiplex PCR, the TCRdb table keeps only in-frame clones and is missing some. In total, the table holds about 110,000 clones. Material: PBMCs. Receptors originate from a man aged 45 to 65 in good health and CMV-seronegative. Both conserved end residues are part of each CDR3. Each record gives: V gene, D gene, J gene, CDR3 protein, CDR3 DNA. D genes are given only for firm matches.

TRBV29-1	TRBD1	TRBJ2-4	CSVERADRGQNIQYF	TGCAGCGTTGAAAGAGCGGACAGGGGCCAAAACATTCAGTACTTC
TRBV19	.	TRBJ1-2	CASSTRGGYTF	TGTGCCAGTAGTACCAGGGGCGGCTACACCTTC
TRBV6-1	.	TRBJ2-1	CASSEQPGLIPGEQFF	TGTGCCAGCAGTGAGCAGCCAGGGTTAATCCCCGGTGAGCAGTTCTTC
TRBV9	.	TRBJ1-2	CASSVASYGYTF	TGTGCCAGCAGCGTAGCCAGTTATGGCTACACCTTC
TRBV18	.	TRBJ2-3	CASSPEGQITDTQYF	TGTGCCAGCTCACCAGAAGGACAGATTACAGATACGCAGTATTTT
TRBV10-2	TRBD1	TRBJ2-7	CASSRLTGAYEQYF	TGCGCCAGCAGTCGTCTGACAGGGGCATACGAGCAGTACTTC
TRBV6-6	.	TRBJ2-2	CASSSPGGAGELFF	TGTGCCAGCAGTTCCCCGGGGGGCGCCGGGGAGCTGTTTTTT
TRBV7-2	.	TRBJ1-2	CASSLNSNYGYTF	TGTGCCAGCAGCTTGAACAGTAACTATGGCTACACCTTC
TRBV20-1	.	TRBJ1-1	CSAWQNTEAFF	TGCAGTGCTTGGCAGAACACTGAAGCTTTCTTT
TRBV4-3	.	TRBJ2-7	CASSQETVRGYEQYF	TGCGCCAGCAGCCAAGAGACGGTCAGGGGCTACGAGCAGTACTTC
TRBV7-9	TRBD2	TRBJ2-7	CASSKTSGAYEQYF	TGTGCCAGCAGCAAGACTAGCGGGGCCTACGAGCAGTACTTC
TRBV15	.	TRBJ2-1	CATSRDAGMRQDNEQFF	TGTGCCACCAGCAGAGACGCAGGGATGAGACAGGACAATGAGCAGTTCTTC
TRBV7-9	.	TRBJ2-5	CVSSLVTGGLETQYF	TGTGTCAGCAGCTTAGTTACGGGGGGCTTAGAGACCCAGTACTTC
TRBV29-1	.	TRBJ2-7	CSVETERSYEQYF	TGCAGCGTTGAGACGGAGCGCTCCTACGAGCAGTACTTC
TRBV29-1	TRBD2	TRBJ2-3	CSVSSGIGTDTQYF	TGCAGCGTTTCCAGCGGGATCGGCACAGATACGCAGTATTTT
TRBV18	TRBD1	TRBJ1-1	CASSPETGMNTEAFF	TGTGCCAGCTCACCAGAGACAGGGATGAACACTGAAGCTTTCTTT
TRBV7-9	TRBD1	TRBJ2-1	CASSLAGGLGEQFF	TGTGCCAGCAGCTTAGCAGGGGGCCTGGGTGAGCAGTTCTTC
TRBV4-2	TRBD2	TRBJ2-7	CASSQSSTSGSSYEQYF	TGTGCCAGCAGCCAATCTTCGACTAGCGGGAGCTCCTACGAGCAGTACTTC
TRBV5-4	TRBD1	TRBJ1-1	CASSSLDRAMNTEAFF	TGTGCCAGCAGCTCCTTGGACAGGGCCATGAACACTGAAGCTTTCTTT
TRBV6-5	TRBD2	TRBJ2-7	CASRLAEPYEQYF	TGTGCCAGCAGACTAGCGGAACCTTACGAGCAGTACTTC
TRBV5-1	TRBD1	TRBJ1-1	CASTLGDRANTEAFF	TGCGCCAGCACTCTGGGGGACAGGGCGAACACTGAAGCTTTCTTT
TRBV7-2	TRBD1	TRBJ1-4	CASSRRTGRDEKLFF	TGTGCCAGCAGCCGACGGACAGGGAGGGATGAAAAACTGTTTTTT
TRBV6-6	.	TRBJ2-5	CASSYFAGRGKETQYF	TGTGCCAGCAGTTACTTTGCAGGCCGGGGGAAAGAGACCCAGTACTTC
TRBV7-9	.	TRBJ1-1	CASSSWRGTEAFF	TGTGCCAGCAGCTCCTGGCGGGGCACTGAAGCTTTCTTT
TRBV5-1	TRBD1	TRBJ2-7	CASSSGTGRSYEQYF	TGCGCCAGCAGCTCCGGGACAGGGAGGTCCTACGAGCAGTACTTC
TRBV11-3	.	TRBJ2-1	CASSSFGGAGNEQFF	TGTGCCAGCAGCTCCTTTGGGGGAGCGGGCAATGAGCAGTTCTTC
TRBV9	TRBD1	TRBJ2-7	CASSPSGQGAYEQYF	TGTGCCAGCAGCCCCTCGGGACAGGGGGCCTACGAGCAGTACTTC
TRBV6-1	.	TRBJ2-7	CASSERPLGNYEQYF	TGTGCCAGCAGTGAACGCCCTCTAGGAAACTACGAGCAGTACTTC
TRBV6-6	.	TRBJ1-6	CASSPGQTNSPLHF	TGTGCCAGCAGTCCCGGACAGACAAATTCACCCCTCCACTTT
TRBV4-3	.	TRBJ1-4	CASSQDHTPGEKLFF	TGCGCCAGCAGCCAAGATCACACTCCGGGGGAAAAACTGTTTTTT
TRBV9	.	TRBJ1-1	CASSVEDNLNTEAFF	TGTGCCAGCAGCGTAGAGGACAACTTGAACACTGAAGCTTTCTTT
TRBV29-1	TRBD1	TRBJ1-3	CSVADRGGNTIYF	TGCAGCGTGGCTGACAGGGGTGGAAACACCATATATTTT
TRBV4-2	TRBD2	TRBJ2-1	CASSQGPAAGDGNEQFF	TGTGCCAGCAGCCAAGGCCCCGCAGCGGGAGATGGCAATGAGCAGTTCTTC
TRBV12-5	.	TRBJ2-1	CASGLRYNEQFF	TGTGCTAGTGGTCTGCGATACAATGAGCAGTTCTTC
TRBV4-3	.	TRBJ2-4	CASSQDLGTGQGLAKNIQYF	TGCGCCAGCAGCCAAGATTTGGGTACAGGACAAGGCCTAGCCAAAAACATTCAGTACTTC
TRBV10-1	TRBD1	TRBJ2-1	CASSEFGQGASAYNEQFF	TGCGCCAGCAGTGAATTCGGCCAGGGGGCCAGCGCTTACAATGAGCAGTTCTTC
TRBV18	TRBD2	TRBJ2-3	CASSPVDSGYIDTQYF	TGTGCCAGCTCACCCGTGGATAGCGGGTACATAGATACGCAGTATTTT
TRBV29-1	TRBD2	TRBJ2-7	CSVEGGGGEQYF	TGCAGCGTTGAAGGCGGGGGAGGCGAGCAGTACTTC
TRBV6-5	.	TRBJ1-3	CASRHGRAAGNTIYF	TGTGCCAGCAGACACGGCAGGGCGGCGGGAAACACCATATATTTT
TRBV6-5	.	TRBJ2-1	CASSYSLGNEQFF	TGTGCCAGCAGTTACTCACTCGGCAATGAGCAGTTCTTC
TRBV6-5	.	TRBJ2-6	CASSRTPGANVLTF	TGTGCCAGCAGTCGGACACCCGGGGCCAACGTCCTGACTTTC
TRBV5-1	.	TRBJ2-5	CASSLSLGGETQYF	TGCGCCAGCAGCTTGAGTCTGGGGGGAGAGACCCAGTACTTC
TRBV19	TRBD1	TRBJ2-7	CASREGQGVGEQYF	TGTGCCAGTAGGGAGGGACAGGGGGTAGGCGAGCAGTACTTC
TRBV12-5	.	TRBJ1-5	CASGSMIQANSNQPQHF	TGTGCTAGTGGTTCGATGATACAGGCTAATAGCAATCAGCCCCAGCATTTT
TRBV11-2	TRBD2	TRBJ2-1	CASSLEPSGGANEQFF	TGTGCCAGCAGCTTAGAGCCCAGCGGGGGGGCAAATGAGCAGTTCTTC
TRBV7-9	.	TRBJ2-7	CASSYHGAGSYEQYF	TGTGCCAGCAGCTACCATGGGGCAGGCTCCTACGAGCAGTACTTC
TRBV10-1	.	TRBJ1-5	CASSGNKQTYSNQPQHF	TGCGCCAGCAGTGGAAACAAACAGACCTATAGCAATCAGCCCCAGCATTTT
TRBV6-1	TRBD1	TRBJ2-1	CASSMGQDGEQFF	TGTGCCAGCAGCATGGGACAGGACGGTGAGCAGTTCTTC